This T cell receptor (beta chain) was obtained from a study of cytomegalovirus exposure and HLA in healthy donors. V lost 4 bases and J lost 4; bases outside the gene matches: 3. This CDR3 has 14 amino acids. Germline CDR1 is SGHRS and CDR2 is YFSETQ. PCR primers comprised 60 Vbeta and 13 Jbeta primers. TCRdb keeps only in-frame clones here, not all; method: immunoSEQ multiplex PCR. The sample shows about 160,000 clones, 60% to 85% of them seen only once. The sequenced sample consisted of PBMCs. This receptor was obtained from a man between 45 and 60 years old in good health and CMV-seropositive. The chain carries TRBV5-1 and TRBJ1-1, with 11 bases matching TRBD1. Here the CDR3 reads CASSRTGGFTEAFF. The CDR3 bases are TGCGCCAGCAGCCGGACAGGGGGCTTCACTGAAGCTTTCTTT.